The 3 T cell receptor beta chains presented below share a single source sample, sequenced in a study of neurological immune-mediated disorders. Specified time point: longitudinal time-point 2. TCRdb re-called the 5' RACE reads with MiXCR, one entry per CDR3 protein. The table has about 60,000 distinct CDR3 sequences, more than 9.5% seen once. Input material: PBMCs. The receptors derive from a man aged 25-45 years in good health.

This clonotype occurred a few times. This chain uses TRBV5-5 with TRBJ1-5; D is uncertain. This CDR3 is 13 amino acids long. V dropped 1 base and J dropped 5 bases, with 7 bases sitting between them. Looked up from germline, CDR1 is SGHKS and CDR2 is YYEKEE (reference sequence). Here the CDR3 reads CASSLMGYQPQHF. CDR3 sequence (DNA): TGTGCCAGCAGCTTGATGGGGTATCAGCCCCAGCATTTT.

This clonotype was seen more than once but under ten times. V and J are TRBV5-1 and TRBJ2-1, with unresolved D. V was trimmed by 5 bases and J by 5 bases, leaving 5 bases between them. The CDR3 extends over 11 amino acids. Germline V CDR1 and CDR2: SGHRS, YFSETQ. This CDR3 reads CASRSNNEQFF. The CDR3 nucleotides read TGCGCCAGCAGGTCAAACAATGAGCAGTTCTTC.

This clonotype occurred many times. CDR3 sequence reads: CASSPSVGGYNEQFF. The CDR3 DNA is TGTGCCAGCAGTCCCTCTGTCGGAGGATACAATGAGCAGTTCTTC. The rearrangement joins TRBV5-5 to TRBJ2-1, with TRBD2 as a possible D gene (5 bases). The germline V and J ends were trimmed by 5 bases and 4 bases, with 16 bases remaining between them. The CDR3 spans 15 residues. CDR1 and CDR2 from the germline V gene are SGHKS and YYEKEE (reference sequence). The variable domain in full, completed from reference TRBV5-5 and TRBJ2-1, reads DAGVTQSPTHLIKTRGQQVTLRCSPISGHKSVSWYQQVLGQGPQFIFQYYEKEERGRGNFPDRFSARQFPNYSSELNVNALLLGDSALYLCASSPSVGGYNEQFFGPGTRLTVL.